Listed below are T cell receptor beta chains from one sample, sequenced in a study of blood T cell repertoires in COVID-19. Sequencing was performed with immunoSEQ multiplex PCR; in TCRdb, only in-frame clones are kept and a portion is missing. The table shows some 220,000 clones, with 84% occurring only once. Material: peripheral blood. The receptor set was obtained from a man between 50 and 59 years old with active or convalescent COVID-19. CDR3s include the opening cysteine and the closing phenylalanine or tryptophan. D genes are given only for firm matches. Size is omitted from some rows. Given values are once, few, many or a class for expanded clones.

D	V	size	J	DNA	CDR3
NA	TRBV5-8	NA	TRBJ1-6	TGTGCCAGCAGTTACACCCCAGGCGACGGCAGGGGCAATTCACCCCTCCACTTT	CASSYTPGDGRGNSPLHF
NA	TRBV11-2	NA	TRBJ2-1	TGTGCCAGCAGCTTAGAGGGGCTGTTCAACAATGAGCAGTTCTTC	CASSLEGLFNNEQFF
NA	TRBV7-9	once	TRBJ1-3	TGTGCCAGCAGCTTAAGCGGAAGTACTGGAAACACCATATATTTT	CASSLSGSTGNTIYF
NA	TRBV5-1	few	TRBJ1-5	TGCGCCAGCAGGCCAGATAGCAATCAGCCCCAGCATTTT	CASRPDSNQPQHF
NA	TRBV5-6	NA	TRBJ2-7	TGTGCCAGCAGCTTGGGCCAAACGTACACCTACGAGCAGTACTTC	CASSLGQTYTYEQYF
NA	TRBV12-3/TRBV12-4	NA	TRBJ1-1	TGTGCCAGCAGCCTCACAGGGAACACTGAAGCTTTCTTT	CASSLTGNTEAFF
TRBD2	TRBV2	NA	TRBJ2-1	TGTGCCAGCGGGGGTCGAGCGGGGGACTATGAGCAGTTCTTC	CASGGRAGDYEQFF
TRBD2	TRBV7-2	NA	TRBJ2-3	TGTGCCAGCAGCCCAGGGACTAGCGGGGGGGCCTGGGGCACAGATACGCAGTATTTT	CASSPGTSGGAWGTDTQYF
TRBD2	TRBV28	NA	TRBJ2-1	TGTGCCAGCAGTTTAGAGCGGGGGGGCCAAAGGCAGTTCTTC	CASSLERGGQRQFF
NA	TRBV5-5	NA	TRBJ2-4	TGTGCCAGCAGCTTGTCAGGCCTCCAAAACATTCAGTACTTC	CASSLSGLQNIQYF
NA	TRBV19	NA	TRBJ1-4	TGTGCCAGTAGTATCCTCAGGGGCTCTAATGAAAAACTGTTTTTT	CASSILRGSNEKLFF
TRBD2	TRBV4-1	NA	TRBJ2-1	TGCGCCAGCAGCCAGGACCCCCGGGGGGGGCCGTACAATGAGCAGTTCTTC	CASSQDPRGGPYNEQFF
NA	TRBV5-1	NA	TRBJ2-5	TGCGCCAGCAGCCCGGGGGTCGTCCAAGAGACCCAGTACTTC	CASSPGVVQETQYF
TRBD2	TRBV2	NA	TRBJ2-1	TGTGCCAGCAGTCCGGGACTAGCGGGTGAGCAGTTCTTC	CASSPGLAGEQFF
TRBD1	TRBV5-8	few	TRBJ2-3	TGTGCCAGCAGCCCGGGACAGGGATATGGTACGCAGTATTTT	CASSPGQGYGTQYF
TRBD1	TRBV5-1	once	TRBJ2-2	TGCGCCAGCAGCTTGGCCAGGGGGACCGGGGAGCTGTTTTTT	CASSLARGTGELFF
TRBD2	TRBV7-2	NA	TRBJ2-5	TGTGCCAGCAGCCACCGACTAGCGGGGGTACAAACACAAGAGACCCAGTACTTC	CASSHRLAGVQTQETQYF
NA	TRBV6-2/TRBV6-3	NA	TRBJ1-3	TGTGCCAGCAGTAACCGCGGGGGCTCTGGAAACACCATATATTTT	CASSNRGGSGNTIYF
NA	TRBV19	NA	TRBJ2-7	TGTGCCAGTAGTACGGAGGCAGGTTACTCCTACGAGCAGTACTTC	CASSTEAGYSYEQYF
NA	TRBV16	NA	TRBJ1-5	TGTGCCAGCAGCCAAGAGGGTTGGTCCTATAGCAATCAGCCCCAGCATTTT	CASSQEGWSYSNQPQHF
TRBD1	TRBV5-4	few	TRBJ1-1	TGTGCCAGCAGCCGAGGGGGCAAGGCGGACACTGAAGCTTTCTTT	CASSRGGKADTEAFF
TRBD1	TRBV5-5	few	TRBJ2-2	TGTGCCAGCAGCCTCCGGGACAGGGGAGACACCGGGGAGCTGTTTTTT	CASSLRDRGDTGELFF
NA	TRBV29-1	few	TRBJ2-2	TGCAGCGTTCGAAACGCGCCGGGACTCCACACCGGGGAGCTGTTTTTT	CSVRNAPGLHTGELFF
TRBD1	TRBV2	NA	TRBJ1-3	TGTGCCAGCAGTGACGCTGGACAGGGGGTAAACACCATATATTTT	CASSDAGQGVNTIYF
NA	TRBV27	once	TRBJ1-5	TGTGCCAGCAGTTTAAGAGGAATCAATCAGCCCCAGCATTTT	CASSLRGINQPQHF
NA	TRBV29-1	NA	TRBJ2-7	TGCAGCGTTGCGTCGGGGACCTACGAGCAGTACTTC	CSVASGTYEQYF